This T cell receptor beta chain was identified in a study of cytomegalovirus exposure and HLA in healthy donors. Primers included in the PCR were 60 Vbeta and 13 Jbeta primers. Generated by immunoSEQ multiplex PCR, the TCRdb table keeps only in-frame clones and is missing some. The sample yields some 150,000 clones, roughly 85% seen once. Comments on this clone: Its target is not known.

General study results and limits: Several V segments, TRBV6-2 and TRBV6-3 among them, could not be told apart and were dropped.

CDR1 is SGHDT and CDR2 is YYEEEE in the germline V gene. The CDR3 consists of 16 residues. Unmatched junction bases numbered 6, after V lost 4 bases and J lost 2 bases. These donors counted as nominally healthy when sampled, but unrecorded immune exposures were likely. The chain links TRBV5-6 to TRBJ2-1, with 10 bases identical to TRBD2. The sequence was collected from a man aged 35-49 years in good health and CMV-seronegative. The sequenced sample was PBMCs. The CDR3 sequence: CASSLGLAETYNEQFF. The DNA of the CDR3 is TGTGCCAGCAGCCTTGGACTAGCGGAAACCTACAATGAGCAGTTCTTC.